This TCR beta chain stems from a study of T cell responses to AZD1222 COVID-19 vaccine. Pooled samples include second doses given at about 4 or 12 weeks. Trimming took off 9 bases at V and 1 base at J, with 14 bases between the two ends. This CDR3 is built from 15 residues. Germline V gene sequence: CDR1 KGHDR, CDR2 SFDVKD. Study conclusions and caveats: The number of AZD1222 recipients seropositive at baseline was only six. Increases in Spike-specific TCR breadth and depth were seen after two AZD1222 doses.

Produced via immunoSEQ multiplex PCR; TCRdb's table is partial and in-frame only. The sample consists of about 160,000 clones, roughly 90% of them appearing once. Regarding this clone: Antigen: not known.

The V call is TRBV24-1, the J call TRBJ2-2; D is uncertain. The receptor was derived from an adult who received the AZD1222 COVID-19 vaccine. The specimen comprised peripheral blood, sampled 28 days after the second AZD1222 dose. CDR3 nucleotide sequence: TGTGCCACCGCTGGGCTACCTAAGAACACCGGGGAGCTGTTTTTT. This translates into CATAGLPKNTGELFF.